This T cell receptor (beta chain) was obtained from a study of shared clonotypes between healthy human individuals. There are 14 residues in the CDR3. Looked up from germline, CDR1 is SNHLY and CDR2 is FYNNEI. Trimming cost V 5 bases and J 4 bases, with 14 bases left between them. All participating donors were Caucasian adults from Nashville, Tennessee. Study-wide points: Clonotypes that were shared across a few donors made up around 5.5% of naive CD4 clonotypes.

Generated by immunoSEQ multiplex PCR, the TCRdb table keeps only in-frame clones and is missing some. The sample records over a million clones, 75% to 80% being singletons. This clone was detected only a few times. As yet, its antigen is unknown. This receptor was taken from a young man in good health. Some clones in this sample may be carry-over from other donors' samples. Source material: memory CD4+ T cells from PBMCs. Documented subset: CD45RA-negative fraction. The V call is TRBV2, the J call TRBJ1-1; D call uncertain. CDR3 region: CASSLVRDVTEAFF. The CDR3 region has the DNA TGTGCCAGCAGTCTAGTAAGGGATGTCACTGAAGCTTTCTTT.